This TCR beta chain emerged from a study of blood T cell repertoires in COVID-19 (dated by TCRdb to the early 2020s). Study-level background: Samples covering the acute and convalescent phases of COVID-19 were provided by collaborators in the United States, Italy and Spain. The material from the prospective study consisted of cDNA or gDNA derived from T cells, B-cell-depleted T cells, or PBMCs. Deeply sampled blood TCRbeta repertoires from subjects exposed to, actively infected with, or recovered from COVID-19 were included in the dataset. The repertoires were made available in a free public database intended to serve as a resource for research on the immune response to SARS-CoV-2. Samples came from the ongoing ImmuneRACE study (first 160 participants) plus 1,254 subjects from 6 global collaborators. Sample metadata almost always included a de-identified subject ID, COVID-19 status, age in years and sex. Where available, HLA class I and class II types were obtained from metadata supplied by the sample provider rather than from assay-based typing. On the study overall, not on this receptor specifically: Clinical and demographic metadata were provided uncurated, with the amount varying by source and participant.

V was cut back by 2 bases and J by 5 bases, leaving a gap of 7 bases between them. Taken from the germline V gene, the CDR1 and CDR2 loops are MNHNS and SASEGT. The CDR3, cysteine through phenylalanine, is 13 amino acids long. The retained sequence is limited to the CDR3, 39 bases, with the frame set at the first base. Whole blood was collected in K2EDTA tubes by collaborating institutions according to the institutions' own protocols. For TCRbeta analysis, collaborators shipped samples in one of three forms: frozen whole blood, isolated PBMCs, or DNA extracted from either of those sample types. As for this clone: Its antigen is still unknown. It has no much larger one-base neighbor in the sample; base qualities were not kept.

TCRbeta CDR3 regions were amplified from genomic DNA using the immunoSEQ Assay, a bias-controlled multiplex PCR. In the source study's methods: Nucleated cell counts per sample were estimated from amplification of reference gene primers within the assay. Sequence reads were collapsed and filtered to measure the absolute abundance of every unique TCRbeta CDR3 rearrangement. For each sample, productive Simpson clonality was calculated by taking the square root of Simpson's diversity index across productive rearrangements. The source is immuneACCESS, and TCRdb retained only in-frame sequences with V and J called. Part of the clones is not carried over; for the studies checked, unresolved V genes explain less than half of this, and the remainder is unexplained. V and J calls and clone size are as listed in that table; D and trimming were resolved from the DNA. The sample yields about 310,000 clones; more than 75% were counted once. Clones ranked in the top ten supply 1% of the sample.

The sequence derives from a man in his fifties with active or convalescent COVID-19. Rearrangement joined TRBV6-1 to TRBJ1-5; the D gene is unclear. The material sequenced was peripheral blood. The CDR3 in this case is CASSERTHQPQHF. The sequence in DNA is TGTGCCAGCAGTGAAAGGACTCATCAGCCCCAGCATTTT.